These T cell receptor beta chains were read from a single sample in a study of shared clonotypes between healthy human individuals. The method was immunoSEQ multiplex PCR; TCRdb's version includes in-frame clones alone and lacks a portion of them. The table lists approximately 940,000 clones, around three quarters of them singletons. The source material was memory CD4+ T cells sorted from blood. Receptors originate from a young man in good health. Both conserved end residues are part of each CDR3. Each record gives: J gene, V gene, clone size, D gene, CDR3 DNA, CDR3 protein. D genes are given only for firm matches. Not all rows give a size; the values are once, few, many and, for expanded clones, a class.

TRBJ1-1	TRBV28	-	-	TGTGCCAGCAGTGGGGACGGCACTGAAGCTTTCTTT	CASSGDGTEAFF
TRBJ2-7	TRBV7-9	-	-	TGTGCCAGCAGCTTAGCCCCGACTGGATACGAGCAGTACTTC	CASSLAPTGYEQYF
TRBJ2-7	TRBV7-2	-	TRBD2	TGTGCCAGCAGCTTAGCCCGGACTAGCGGGAGTCCCTACGAGCAGTACTTC	CASSLARTSGSPYEQYF
TRBJ2-1	TRBV11-2	-	-	TGTGCCAGCAGCTTAAACGGGGCCTCTCGCTCCTACAATGAGCAGTTCTTC	CASSLNGASRSYNEQFF
TRBJ2-1	TRBV2	-	TRBD2	TGTGCCAGCAGGGGGGAGGGGCCGGGATCCTACAATGAGCAGTTCTTC	CASRGEGPGSYNEQFF
TRBJ1-6	TRBV11-2	-	-	TGTGCCAGCAGCTTAGTACCGGGGGTGGGTTCACCCCTCCACTTT	CASSLVPGVGSPLHF
TRBJ1-3	TRBV27	few	-	TGTGCCAGCAGTTGGAGGGGCCTCTCTGGAAACACCATATATTTT	CASSWRGLSGNTIYF
TRBJ2-7	TRBV6-1	-	-	TGTGCCAGCAAAAGGGGGGTTTTGGACGAGCAGTACTTC	CASKRGVLDEQYF
TRBJ2-1	TRBV9	-	-	TGTGCCAGCAGCGTAGATCTGCGGAGACAGAGTGACTACAATGAGCAGTTCTTC	CASSVDLRRQSDYNEQFF
TRBJ1-2	TRBV6-1	-	TRBD1	TGTGCCAGCAGTGAACGACAGGGGGCGGGCTATGGCTACACCTTC	CASSERQGAGYGYTF
TRBJ1-2	TRBV28	-	TRBD1	TGTGCCAGCGGGGACAGGCCTAAGGGGGGCTACACCTTC	CASGDRPKGGYTF
TRBJ1-2	TRBV28	-	TRBD1	TGTGCCAGCAGAAAACAGGGGGCCCTCTATGGCTACACCTTC	CASRKQGALYGYTF
TRBJ2-5	TRBV21-1	-	-	TGTGCCAGCAGCTACGAAGGTAGCGGGAGGGCCGAAGAGACCCAGTACTTC	CASSYEGSGRAEETQYF
TRBJ2-7	TRBV28	-	-	TGTGCCAGCAGTCTCTCCTACAGGGCCTACGAGCAGTACTTC	CASSLSYRAYEQYF